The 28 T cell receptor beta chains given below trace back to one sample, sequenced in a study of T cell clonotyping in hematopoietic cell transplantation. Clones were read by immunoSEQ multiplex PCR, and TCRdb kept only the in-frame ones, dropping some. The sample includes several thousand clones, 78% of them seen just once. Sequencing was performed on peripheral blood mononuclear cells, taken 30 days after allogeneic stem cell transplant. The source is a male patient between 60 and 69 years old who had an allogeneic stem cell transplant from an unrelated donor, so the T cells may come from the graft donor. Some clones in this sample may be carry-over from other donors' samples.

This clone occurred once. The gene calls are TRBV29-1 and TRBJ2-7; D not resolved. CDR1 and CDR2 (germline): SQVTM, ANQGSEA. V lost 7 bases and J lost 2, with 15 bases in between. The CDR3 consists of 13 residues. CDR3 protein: CSANGRSAYEQYF. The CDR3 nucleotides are TGCAGCGCAAATGGTCGAAGTGCCTACGAGCAGTACTTC.

Here the CDR3 DNA reads TGTGCCAGCAGCTTGACAGACATGAACACTGAAGCTTTCTTT. Protein product: CASSLTDMNTEAFF. This chain connects TRBV7-9 to TRBJ1-1; a weak D match, TRBD1 (5 bases). The CDR3 length is 14 residues. Germline V lookup: CDR1 SEHNR, CDR2 FQNEAQ (reference sequence). V was pared by 3 bases and J by 0 bases, with 8 bases between.

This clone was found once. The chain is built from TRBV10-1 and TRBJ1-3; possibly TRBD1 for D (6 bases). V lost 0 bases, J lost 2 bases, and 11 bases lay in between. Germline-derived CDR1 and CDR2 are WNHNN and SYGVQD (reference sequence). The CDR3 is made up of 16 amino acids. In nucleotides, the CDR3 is TGCGCCAGCAGTGAGTCGTCAGGGGCAGCTGGAAACACCATATATTTT. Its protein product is CASSESSGAAGNTIYF.

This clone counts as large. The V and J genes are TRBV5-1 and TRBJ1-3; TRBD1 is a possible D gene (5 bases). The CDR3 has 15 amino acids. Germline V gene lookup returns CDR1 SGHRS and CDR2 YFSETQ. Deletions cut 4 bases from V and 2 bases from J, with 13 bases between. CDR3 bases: TGCGCCAGCAGCGAAGGGACGGGGCCTGGAAACACCATATATTTT. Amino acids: CASSEGTGPGNTIYF.

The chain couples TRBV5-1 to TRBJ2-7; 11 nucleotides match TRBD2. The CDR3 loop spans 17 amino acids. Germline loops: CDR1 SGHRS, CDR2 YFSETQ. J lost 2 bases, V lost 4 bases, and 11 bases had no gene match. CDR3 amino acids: CASSPQKNSGRAYEQYF. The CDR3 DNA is TGCGCCAGCAGCCCCCAGAAAAATAGCGGGAGGGCCTACGAGCAGTACTTC.

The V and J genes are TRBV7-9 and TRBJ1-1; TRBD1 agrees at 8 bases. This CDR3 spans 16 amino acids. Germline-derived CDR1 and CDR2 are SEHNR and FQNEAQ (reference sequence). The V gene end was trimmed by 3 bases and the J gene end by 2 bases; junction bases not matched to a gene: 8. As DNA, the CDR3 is TGTGCCAGCAGCTTCACCCGGACAGGGAGAAACACTGAAGCTTTCTTT. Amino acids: CASSFTRTGRNTEAFF.

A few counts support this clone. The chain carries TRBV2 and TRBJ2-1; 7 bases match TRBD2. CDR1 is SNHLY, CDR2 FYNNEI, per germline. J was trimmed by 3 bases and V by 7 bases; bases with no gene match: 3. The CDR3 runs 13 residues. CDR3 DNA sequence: TGTGCCAGCATGGGCGGGAGCTACAATGAGCAGTTCTTC. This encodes CASMGGSYNEQFF.

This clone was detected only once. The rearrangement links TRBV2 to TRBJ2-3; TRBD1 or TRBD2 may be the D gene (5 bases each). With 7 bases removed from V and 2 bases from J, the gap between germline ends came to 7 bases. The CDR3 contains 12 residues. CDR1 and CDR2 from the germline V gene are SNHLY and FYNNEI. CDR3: CASIGATDTQYF. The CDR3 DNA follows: TGTGCCAGCATCGGGGCCACAGATACGCAGTATTTT.

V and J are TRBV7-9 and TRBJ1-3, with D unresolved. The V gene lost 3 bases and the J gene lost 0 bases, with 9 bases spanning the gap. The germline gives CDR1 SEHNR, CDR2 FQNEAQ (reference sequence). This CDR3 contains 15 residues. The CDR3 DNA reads TGTGCCAGCAGCTTGGCTTCGGGCTCTGGAAACACCATATATTTT. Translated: CASSLASGSGNTIYF. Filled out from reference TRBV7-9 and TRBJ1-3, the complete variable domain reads DTGVSQNPRHKITKRGQNVTFRCDPISEHNRLYWYRQTLGQGPEFLTYFQNEAQLEKSRLLSDRFSAERPKGSFSTLEIQRTEQGDSAMYLCASSLASGSGNTIYFGEGSWLTVV.

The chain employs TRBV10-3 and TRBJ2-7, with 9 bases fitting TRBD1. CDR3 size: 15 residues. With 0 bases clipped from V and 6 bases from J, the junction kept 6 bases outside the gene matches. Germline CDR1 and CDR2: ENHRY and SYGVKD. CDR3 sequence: CAISESGDRAIEQYF. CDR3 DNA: TGTGCCATCAGTGAGTCGGGGGACAGGGCCATCGAGCAGTACTTC.

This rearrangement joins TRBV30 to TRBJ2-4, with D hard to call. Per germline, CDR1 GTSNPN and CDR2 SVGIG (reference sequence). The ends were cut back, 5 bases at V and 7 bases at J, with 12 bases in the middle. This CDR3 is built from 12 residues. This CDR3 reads CAWGPMGNIQYF. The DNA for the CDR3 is TGTGCCTGGGGCCCGATGGGGAACATTCAGTACTTC.

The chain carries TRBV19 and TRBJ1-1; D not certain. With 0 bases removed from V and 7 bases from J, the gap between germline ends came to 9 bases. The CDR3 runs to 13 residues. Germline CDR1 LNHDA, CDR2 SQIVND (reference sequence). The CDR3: CASSIDLQIEAFF. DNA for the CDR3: TGTGCCAGTAGTATAGATCTCCAGATTGAAGCTTTCTTT.

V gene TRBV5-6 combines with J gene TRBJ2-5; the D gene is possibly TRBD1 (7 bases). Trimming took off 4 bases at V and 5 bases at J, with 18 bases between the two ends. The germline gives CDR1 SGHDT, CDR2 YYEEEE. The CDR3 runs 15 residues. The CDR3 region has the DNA TGTGCCAGCAGCCTCGAAGGCAGGGGGGTCGAGACCCAGTACTTC. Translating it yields CASSLEGRGVETQYF.

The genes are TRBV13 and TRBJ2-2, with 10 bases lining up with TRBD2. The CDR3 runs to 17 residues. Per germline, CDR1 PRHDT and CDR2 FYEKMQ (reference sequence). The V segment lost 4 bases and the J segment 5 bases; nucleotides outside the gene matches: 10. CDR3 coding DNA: TGTGCCAGCAGCTCCGACTTAGCGGGGGGCCCAACCGGGGAGCTGTTTTTT. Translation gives CASSSDLAGGPTGELFF.

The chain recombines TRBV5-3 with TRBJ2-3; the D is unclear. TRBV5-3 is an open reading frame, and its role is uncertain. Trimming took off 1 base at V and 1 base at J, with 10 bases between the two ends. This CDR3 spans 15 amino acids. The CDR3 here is CARSLTCGGTDTQYF. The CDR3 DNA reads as TGTGCCAGAAGCTTGACGTGCGGAGGCACAGATACGCAGTATTTT.

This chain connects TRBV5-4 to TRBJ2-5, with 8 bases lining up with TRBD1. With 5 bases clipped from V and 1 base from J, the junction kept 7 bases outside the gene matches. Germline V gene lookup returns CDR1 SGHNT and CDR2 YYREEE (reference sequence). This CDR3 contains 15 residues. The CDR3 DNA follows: TGTGCCAGCAGACATCGGACAGGGCCCCAAGAGACCCAGTACTTC. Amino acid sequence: CASRHRTGPQETQYF.

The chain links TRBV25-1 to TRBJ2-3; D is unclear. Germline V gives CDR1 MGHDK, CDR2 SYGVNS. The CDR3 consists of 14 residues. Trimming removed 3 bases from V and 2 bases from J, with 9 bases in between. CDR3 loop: CASSDPKVTDTQYF. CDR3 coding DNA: TGTGCCAGCAGTGACCCGAAAGTCACAGATACGCAGTATTTT.

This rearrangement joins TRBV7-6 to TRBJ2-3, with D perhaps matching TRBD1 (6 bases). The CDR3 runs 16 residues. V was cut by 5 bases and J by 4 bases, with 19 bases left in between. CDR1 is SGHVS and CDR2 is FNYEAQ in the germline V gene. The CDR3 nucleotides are TGTGCCAGCAGCCCCGGATTGGGGGCCGGAGCAGATACGCAGTATTTT. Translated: CASSPGLGAGADTQYF. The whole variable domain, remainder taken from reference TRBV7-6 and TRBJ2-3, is GAGVSQSPRYKVTKRGQDVALRCDPISGHVSLYWYRQALGQGPEFLTYFNYEAQQDKSGLPNDRFSAERPEGSISTLTIQRTEQRDSAMYRCASSPGLGAGADTQYFGPGTRLTVL.

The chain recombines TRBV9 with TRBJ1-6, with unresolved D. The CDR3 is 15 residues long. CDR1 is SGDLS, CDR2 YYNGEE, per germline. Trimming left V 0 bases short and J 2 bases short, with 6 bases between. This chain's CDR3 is CASSVGTPYNSPLHF. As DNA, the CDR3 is TGTGCCAGCAGCGTAGGGACCCCCTATAATTCACCCCTCCACTTT.

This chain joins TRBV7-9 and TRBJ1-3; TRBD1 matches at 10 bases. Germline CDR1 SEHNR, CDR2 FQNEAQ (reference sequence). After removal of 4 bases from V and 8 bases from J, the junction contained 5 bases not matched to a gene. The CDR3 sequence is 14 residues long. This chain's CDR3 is CASSWGQGRDTIYF. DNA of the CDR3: TGTGCCAGCAGCTGGGGACAGGGGCGGGACACCATATATTTT.

The CDR3 DNA is TGTGCCATCAGTGAGTCGACCGCGGGGGCTGAAGCTTTCTTT. This codes for CAISESTAGAEAFF. The chain carries TRBV10-3 and TRBJ1-1, with D tentatively TRBD1 (5 bases). In germline, CDR1 is ENHRY, CDR2 SYGVKD. The CDR3 runs 14 residues. V lost 0 bases and J 6 bases, leaving 11 bases between the germline ends.

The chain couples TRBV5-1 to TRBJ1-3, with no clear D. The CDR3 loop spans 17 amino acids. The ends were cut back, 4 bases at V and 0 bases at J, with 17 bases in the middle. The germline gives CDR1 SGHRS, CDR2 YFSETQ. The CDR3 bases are TGCGCCAGCAGCCCCCATCGTGAGGCTTCCTCTGGAAACACCATATATTTT. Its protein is CASSPHREASSGNTIYF.

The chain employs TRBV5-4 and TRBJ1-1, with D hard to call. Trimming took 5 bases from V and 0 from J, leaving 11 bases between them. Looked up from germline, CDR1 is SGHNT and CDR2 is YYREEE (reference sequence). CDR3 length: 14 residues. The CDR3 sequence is CASRARLVNTEAFF. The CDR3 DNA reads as TGTGCCAGCAGGGCCAGACTCGTGAACACTGAAGCTTTCTTT.

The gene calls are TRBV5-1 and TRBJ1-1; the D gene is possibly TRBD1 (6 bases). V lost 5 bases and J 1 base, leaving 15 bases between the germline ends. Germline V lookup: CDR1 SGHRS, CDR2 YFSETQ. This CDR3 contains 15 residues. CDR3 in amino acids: CASSLAGVGNTEAFF. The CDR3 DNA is TGCGCCAGCAGTCTTGCAGGGGTAGGGAACACTGAAGCTTTCTTT.

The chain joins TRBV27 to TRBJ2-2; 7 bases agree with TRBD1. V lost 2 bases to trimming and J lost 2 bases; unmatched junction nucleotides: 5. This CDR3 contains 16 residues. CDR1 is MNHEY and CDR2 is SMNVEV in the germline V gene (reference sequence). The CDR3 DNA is TGTGCCAGCAGTTTAATGGGGACAGAAAACACCGGGGAGCTGTTTTTT. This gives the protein CASSLMGTENTGELFF.

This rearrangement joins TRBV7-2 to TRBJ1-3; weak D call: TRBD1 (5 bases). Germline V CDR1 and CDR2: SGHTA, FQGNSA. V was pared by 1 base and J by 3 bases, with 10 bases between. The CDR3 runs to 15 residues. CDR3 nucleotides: TGTGCCAGCAGCTTAGTTTCAGGGTATGGAAACACCATATATTTT. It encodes CASSLVSGYGNTIYF.

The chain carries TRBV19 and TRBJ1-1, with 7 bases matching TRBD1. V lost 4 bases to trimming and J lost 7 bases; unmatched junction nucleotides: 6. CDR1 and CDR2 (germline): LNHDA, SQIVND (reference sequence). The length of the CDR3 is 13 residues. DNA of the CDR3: TGTGCCAGTAGTAACGACAGGGCCGGTGAAGCTTTCTTT. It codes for CASSNDRAGEAFF. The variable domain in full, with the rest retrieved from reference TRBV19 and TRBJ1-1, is DGGITQSPKYLFRKEGQNVTLSCEQNLNHDAMYWYRQDPGQGLRLIYYSQIVNDFQKGDIAEGYSVSREKKESFPLTVTSAQKNPTAFYLCASSNDRAGEAFFGQGTRLTVV.

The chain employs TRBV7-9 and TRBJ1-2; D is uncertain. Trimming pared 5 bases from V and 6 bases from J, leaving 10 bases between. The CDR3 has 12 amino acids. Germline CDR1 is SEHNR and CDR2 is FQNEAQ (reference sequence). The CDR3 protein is CASSLHTNGYTF. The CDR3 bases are TGTGCCAGCAGCCTACACACCAATGGCTACACCTTC.